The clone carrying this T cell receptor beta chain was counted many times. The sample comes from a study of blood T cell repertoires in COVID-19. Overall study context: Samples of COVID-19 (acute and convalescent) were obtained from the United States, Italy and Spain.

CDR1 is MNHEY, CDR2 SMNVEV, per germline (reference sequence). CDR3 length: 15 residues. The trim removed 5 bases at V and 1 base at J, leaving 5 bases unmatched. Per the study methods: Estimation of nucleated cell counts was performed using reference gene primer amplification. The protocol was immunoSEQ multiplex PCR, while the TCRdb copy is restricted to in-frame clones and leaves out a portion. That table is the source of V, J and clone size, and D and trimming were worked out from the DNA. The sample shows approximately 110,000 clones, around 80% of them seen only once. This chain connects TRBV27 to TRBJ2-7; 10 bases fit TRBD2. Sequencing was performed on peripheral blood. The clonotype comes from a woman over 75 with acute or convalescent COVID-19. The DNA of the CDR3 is TGTGCCAGCAGTCCGGGACTAGCGTATTCCTACGAGCAGTACTTC. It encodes CASSPGLAYSYEQYF.